This TCR beta chain comes out of a study of T cell repertoires in cytomegalovirus infection. About the study: From public TCR beta signatures came an indication of both CMV infection and matching HLA type.

V dropped 2 bases and J dropped 0 bases, with 11 bases sitting between them. Germline V lookup: CDR1 MNHEY, CDR2 SMNVEV (reference sequence). This CDR3 is 15 amino acids long. TCRdb ran MiXCR on the reads and lists one entry per CDR3 protein. The sample has under 600,000 distinct CDR3 sequences, more than 15% seen once; the top ten hold roughly 25%. This clonotype was detected many times. The antigen remains undetermined. Study findings and constraints: Based on cumulative public TCR beta family frequency, carriers of CMV plus the relevant HLA were identified. HLA-C-restricted, CMV-specific TCR beta clonotypes were dominant ex vivo.

The chain joins TRBV27 to TRBJ2-7; the D gene is possibly TRBD2 (6 bases). The sample comprised CD8+ T cells from PBMCs. The sequence derives from a human donor in good health (CMV status not recorded). Some clones in this sample may be carry-over from other donors' samples. The CDR3 is CASSLRGGNSYEQYF. The CDR3 DNA reads TGTGCCAGCAGTTTACGGGGCGGGAACTCCTACGAGCAGTACTTC.